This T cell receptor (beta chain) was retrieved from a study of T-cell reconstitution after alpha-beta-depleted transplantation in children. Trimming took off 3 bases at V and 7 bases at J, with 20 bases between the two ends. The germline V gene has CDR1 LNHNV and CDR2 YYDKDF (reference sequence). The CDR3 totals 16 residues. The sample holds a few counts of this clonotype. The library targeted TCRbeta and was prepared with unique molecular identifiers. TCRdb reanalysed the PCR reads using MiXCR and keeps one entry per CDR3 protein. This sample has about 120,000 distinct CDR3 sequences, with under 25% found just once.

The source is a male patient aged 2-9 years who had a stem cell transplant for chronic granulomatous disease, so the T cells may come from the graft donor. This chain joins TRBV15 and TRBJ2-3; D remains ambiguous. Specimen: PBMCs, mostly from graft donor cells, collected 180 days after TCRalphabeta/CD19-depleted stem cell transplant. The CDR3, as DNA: TGTGCCACCAGCAGTCCCAACCGTGGGGATATCTATACGCAGTATTTT. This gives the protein CATSSPNRGDIYTQYF.